This TCR beta chain emerged from a study of cytomegalovirus exposure and HLA in healthy donors. Points from the study as a whole: Indistinguishability led to the exclusion of some V segments, TRBV6-2 and TRBV6-3 included. It was taken for granted in presence/absence analyses that sequencing depth across donors was roughly uniform. When analyzed later, a missense DCLRE1C variant was found to be linked to TCR beta V- and J-gene trimming.

The PCR made use of 60 Vbeta and 13 Jbeta primers. The protocol was immunoSEQ multiplex PCR, while the TCRdb copy is restricted to in-frame clones and leaves out a portion. The sample carries approximately 190,000 clones, more than 65% recorded once. Comments on this clone: What it binds is not known.

Looked up from germline, CDR1 is LGHNA and CDR2 is YNFKEQ. This CDR3 contains 18 residues. The V and J ends lost 2 bases and 1 base respectively, with 19 bases between them. The rearrangement uses TRBV4-2 and TRBJ2-3, with a tentative D call TRBD2 (6 bases). This TCR came from a man aged 40-55 years in good health and CMV-seropositive. The specimen sequenced was PBMCs. CDR3 in DNA: TGTGCCAGCAGCCAACTTCTGGGGGGTACCTCCGGCACAGATACGCAGTATTTT. Amino acid sequence: CASSQLLGGTSGTDTQYF.